This T cell receptor (beta chain) was sequenced for a study of early T cells in non-severe SARS-CoV-2 infection. The germline V and J ends were trimmed by 3 bases and 5 bases, with 10 bases remaining between them. The CDR3 is 13 residues long. Germline V gene sequence: CDR1 KGHSH, CDR2 LQKENI. cDNA molecules, individually, were tagged with unique molecular identifiers. TCRdb analysed the 5' RACE reads with MiXCR anew, one entry per CDR3 protein. The data hold about 67,000 distinct CDR3 sequences, with around 10% observed a single time. Sequencing was carried out using whole blood. This chain joins TRBV18 and TRBJ2-5; the D is unclear. This receptor was obtained from an adult who was a healthcare worker with PCR-confirmed SARS-CoV-2 infection or an uninfected control (not recorded which). This chain's CDR3 is CASSPNLEETQYF. CDR3 bases: TGTGCCAGCTCACCGAACCTGGAGGAGACCCAGTACTTC.